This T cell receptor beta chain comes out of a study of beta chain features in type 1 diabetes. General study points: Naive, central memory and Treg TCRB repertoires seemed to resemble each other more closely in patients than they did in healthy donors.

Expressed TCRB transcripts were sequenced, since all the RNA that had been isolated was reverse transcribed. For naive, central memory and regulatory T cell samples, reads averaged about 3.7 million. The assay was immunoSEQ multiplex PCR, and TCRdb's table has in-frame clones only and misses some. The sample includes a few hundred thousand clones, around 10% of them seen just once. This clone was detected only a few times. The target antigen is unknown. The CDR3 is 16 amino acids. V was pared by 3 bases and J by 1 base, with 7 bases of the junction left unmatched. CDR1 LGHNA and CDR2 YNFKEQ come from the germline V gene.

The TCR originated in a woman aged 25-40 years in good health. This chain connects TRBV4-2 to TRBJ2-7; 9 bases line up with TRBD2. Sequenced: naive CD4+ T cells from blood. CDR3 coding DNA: TGTGCCAGCAGCCACGGAGGACTAGCGCAATCCTACGAGCAGTACTTC. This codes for CASSHGGLAQSYEQYF.